Shown below are 11 T cell receptor beta chains from a single sample sequenced in a study of cytomegalovirus exposure and HLA in healthy donors. PCR employed 60 Vbeta and 13 Jbeta primers. Method: immunoSEQ multiplex PCR; TCRdb's copy keeps in-frame clones and lacks some. This table holds over 95,000 clones, 60% to 85% found once. Sequenced input: PBMCs. The receptors derive from a woman in her thirties or forties in good health and CMV-seropositive.

This rearrangement joins TRBV19 to TRBJ2-5; D perhaps matches TRBD2 (5 bases). The CDR3 extends over 15 amino acids. Trimming removed 1 base at V and 5 bases at J, with 14 bases between. From germline, CDR1 is LNHDA and CDR2 SQIVND (reference sequence). CDR3 loop: CASSIGYYPGETQYF. The CDR3 bases are TGTGCCAGTAGTATAGGCTACTACCCGGGGGAGACCCAGTACTTC.

This rearrangement joins TRBV9 to TRBJ2-1, with 7 bases matching TRBD2. The CDR3 is 15 amino acids. J gave up 6 bases and V 0 bases, and 6 bases lay outside the gene matches. Germline V gene lookup returns CDR1 SGDLS and CDR2 YYNGEE. The CDR3 DNA is TGTGCCAGCAGCGTAGGGGGACTAATATTCAATGAGCAGTTCTTC. Translation: CASSVGGLIFNEQFF.

This rearrangement joins TRBV14 to TRBJ2-1, with 9 nucleotides matching TRBD2. CDR1 and CDR2 (germline): SGHDN, FVKESK. The CDR3 totals 15 residues. Trimming cost V 4 bases and J 10 bases; bases outside gene matches: 11. The CDR3 spells CASSLLSGGPGEQFF. The CDR3 DNA follows: TGTGCCAGCAGCCTACTCAGCGGGGGGCCAGGGGAGCAGTTCTTC.

The chain uses TRBV5-6 and TRBJ2-3, with TRBD1 matching over 7 bases. The germline V gene has CDR1 SGHDT and CDR2 YYEEEE. The CDR3 runs to 17 residues. The trim removed 2 bases at V and 2 bases at J, leaving 11 bases unmatched. CDR3: CASSFGDSSEPTDTQYF. The CDR3 DNA reads as TGTGCCAGCAGCTTTGGGGACAGTTCGGAACCCACAGATACGCAGTATTTT. The entire variable domain, with the rest obtained from reference TRBV5-6 and TRBJ2-3, is as follows: DAGVTQSPTHLIKTRGQQVTLRCSPKSGHDTVSWYQQALGQGPQFIFQYYEEEERQRGNFPDRFSGHQFPNYSSELNVNALLLGDSALYLCASSFGDSSEPTDTQYFGPGTRLTVL.

The chain recombines TRBV7-9 with TRBJ1-1; D perhaps matches TRBD1 (6 bases). Trimming took 5 bases from V and 6 from J, leaving 19 bases between them. CDR1 and CDR2 (germline): SEHNR, FQNEAQ (reference sequence). The CDR3 has 15 amino acids. CDR3 loop: CASSDYRVIVPEAFF. The CDR3 region has the DNA TGTGCCAGCAGCGACTACAGGGTCATCGTCCCTGAAGCTTTCTTT.

The sample holds one count of this clone. The junction shows a germline mismatch at one end, possibly a read error. The chain couples TRBV2 to TRBJ2-1, with a possible D match to TRBD1 (6 bases). The CDR3 extends over 10 amino acids. Per the germline V gene, CDR1 is SNHLY and CDR2 is FYNNEI. CDR3: CASSETGTIF. The CDR3, as DNA: TGTGCCAGCAGTGAAACAGGGACGATCTTC.

V usage is TRBV7-2 and J usage is TRBJ2-5, with unresolved D. Germline V gene sequence: CDR1 SGHTA, CDR2 FQGNSA. With 1 base removed from V and 7 bases from J, the gap between germline ends came to 13 bases. This CDR3 contains 14 residues. This CDR3 is CASSLESHPGTQYF. The CDR3 nucleotides are TGTGCCAGCAGCTTAGAGAGTCACCCGGGGACCCAGTACTTC.

The chain employs TRBV21-1 and TRBJ1-2; the table's D gene call, TRBD1, was not cross checked with the DNA. TRBV21-1 is listed as a pseudogene. This CDR3 spans 17 amino acids. The CDR3 loop is CASLNGDRGRFYCGYTF. The CDR3 DNA follows: TGTGCCAGCCTTAACGGGGACAGGGGGCGATTTTACTGTGGCTACACCTTC.

This chain connects TRBV5-6 to TRBJ2-1; perhaps TRBD1 as D (6 bases). V was cut by 4 bases and J by 15 bases, with 20 bases left in between. The CDR3 is made up of 13 amino acids. CDR1 is SGHDT and CDR2 is YYEEEE in the germline V gene. CDR3 DNA: TGTGCCAGCAGCCAGGGGCCAGCTAAATCTCTGTTCTTC. It encodes CASSQGPAKSLFF. The full variable domain, with the rest looked up from reference TRBV5-6 and TRBJ2-1, is DAGVTQSPTHLIKTRGQQVTLRCSPKSGHDTVSWYQQALGQGPQFIFQYYEEEERQRGNFPDRFSGHQFPNYSSELNVNALLLGDSALYLCASSQGPAKSLFFGPGTRLTVL.

This rearrangement joins TRBV7-9 to TRBJ2-3; 7 nucleotides line up with TRBD2. J lost 6 bases, V lost 2 bases, and 5 bases had no gene match. Germline V gene sequence: CDR1 SEHNR, CDR2 FQNEAQ (reference sequence). The CDR3 contains 14 residues. CDR3 nucleotides: TGTGCCAGCAGCTTAATCAGCGGGGCGGATACGCAGTATTTT. Its translation is CASSLISGADTQYF.

In this sample, this clone turned up a few times. The chain has TRBV6-1 and TRBJ2-3; possible D gene TRBD2, 7 bases. The CDR3 covers 13 residues. Per the germline V gene, CDR1 is MNHNS and CDR2 is SASEGT. Between the trimmed V and J ends, which lost 7 bases and 3 bases, there was a span of 11 bases. The DNA for the CDR3 is TGTGCCAGCACGGGGGGCAGGACAGATACGCAGTATTTT. The encoded protein is CASTGGRTDTQYF.